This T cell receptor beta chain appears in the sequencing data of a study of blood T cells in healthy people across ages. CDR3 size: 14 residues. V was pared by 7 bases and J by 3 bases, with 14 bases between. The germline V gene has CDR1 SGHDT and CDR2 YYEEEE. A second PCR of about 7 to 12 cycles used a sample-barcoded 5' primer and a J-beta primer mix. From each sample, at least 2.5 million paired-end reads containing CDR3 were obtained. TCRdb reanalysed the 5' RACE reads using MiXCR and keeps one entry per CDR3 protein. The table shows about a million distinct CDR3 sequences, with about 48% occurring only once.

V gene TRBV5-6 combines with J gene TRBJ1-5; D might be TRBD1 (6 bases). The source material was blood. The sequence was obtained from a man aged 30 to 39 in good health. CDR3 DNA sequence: TGTGCCAGCGGTTCGACAGGAGACAATCAGCCCCAGCATTTT. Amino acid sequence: CASGSTGDNQPQHF.